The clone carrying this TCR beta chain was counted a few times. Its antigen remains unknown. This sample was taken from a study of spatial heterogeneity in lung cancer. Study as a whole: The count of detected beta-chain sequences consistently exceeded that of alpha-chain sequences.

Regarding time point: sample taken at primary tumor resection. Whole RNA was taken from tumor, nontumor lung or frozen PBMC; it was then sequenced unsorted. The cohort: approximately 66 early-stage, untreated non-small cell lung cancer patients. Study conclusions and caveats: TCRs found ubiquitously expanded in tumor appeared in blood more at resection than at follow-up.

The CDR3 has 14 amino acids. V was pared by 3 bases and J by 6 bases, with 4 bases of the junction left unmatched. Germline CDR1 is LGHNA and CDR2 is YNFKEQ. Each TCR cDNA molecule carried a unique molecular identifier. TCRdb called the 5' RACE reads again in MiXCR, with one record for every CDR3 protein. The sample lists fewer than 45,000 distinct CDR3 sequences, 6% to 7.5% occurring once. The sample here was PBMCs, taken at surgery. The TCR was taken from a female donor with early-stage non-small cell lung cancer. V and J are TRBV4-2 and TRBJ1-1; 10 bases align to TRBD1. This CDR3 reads CASSQPGQGPEAFF. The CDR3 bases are TGTGCCAGCAGCCAGCCGGGACAGGGGCCTGAAGCTTTCTTT.